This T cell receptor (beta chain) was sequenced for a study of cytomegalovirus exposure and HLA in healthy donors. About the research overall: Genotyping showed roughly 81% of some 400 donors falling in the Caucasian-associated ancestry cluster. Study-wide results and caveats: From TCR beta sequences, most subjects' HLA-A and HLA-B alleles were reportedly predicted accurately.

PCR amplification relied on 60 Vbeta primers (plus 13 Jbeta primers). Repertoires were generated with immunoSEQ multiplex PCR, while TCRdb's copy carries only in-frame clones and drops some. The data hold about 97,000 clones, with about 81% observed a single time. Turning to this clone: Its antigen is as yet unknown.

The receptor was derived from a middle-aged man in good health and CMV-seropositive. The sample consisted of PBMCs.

The CDR3 DNA is TGTGCCAGCAGCTTCGGGAACACTGAAGCTTTCTTT. Its translation is CASSFGNTEAFF. This rearrangement joins TRBV7-9 to TRBJ1-1; D call uncertain. V was cut by 3 bases and J by 1 base, with 3 bases left in between. There are 12 residues in the CDR3. Germline V lookup: CDR1 SEHNR, CDR2 FQNEAQ (reference sequence). The variable domain in full, with the rest retrieved from reference TRBV7-9 and TRBJ1-1, is DTGVSQNPRHKITKRGQNVTFRCDPISEHNRLYWYRQTLGQGPEFLTYFQNEAQLEKSRLLSDRFSAERPKGSFSTLEIQRTEQGDSAMYLCASSFGNTEAFFGQGTRLTVV.